The entry that follows covers one T cell receptor beta chain sequence. Antigen unknown. These data belong to a study of cytomegalovirus exposure and HLA in healthy donors. Study-level findings and limits: The authors listed 164 TCR beta chains as cytomegalovirus-associated. In a later analysis, TCR beta V- and J-gene trimming was associated with a missense DCLRE1C variant. In vitro experiments confirmed that a few CMV-associated chains were specific for CMV antigens.

The CDR3 spans 16 residues. V lost 3 bases and J lost 5; bases outside the gene matches: 11. Germline V lookup: CDR1 SGHRS, CDR2 YFSETQ. 60 Vbeta and 13 Jbeta primers were used in PCR. Method: immunoSEQ multiplex PCR; TCRdb's copy keeps in-frame clones and lacks some. Found here are tens of thousands of clones, 60% to 85% of them singletons; the top ten hold less than 4.5%. The chain is built from TRBV5-1 and TRBJ1-1; 9 nucleotides line up with TRBD1. The clonotype originates from a man aged 35-49 years in good health and CMV-seronegative. Material for sequencing was PBMCs. DNA of the CDR3: TGCGCCAGCAGCTACCCCATGGGACAGGGTGGGACTGAAGCTTTCTTT. It is translated as CASSYPMGQGGTEAFF.